This T cell receptor beta chain was obtained from a study of T cells in Graves' hyperthyroidism and ophthalmopathy. RNA transcripts served as the template for amplifying TCR beta CDR3 regions. During a first-round RT-PCR of the TCR CDR3, the HTBI primer set was used. TCRdb itself ran the multiplex PCR reads through MiXCR, one entry per CDR3 protein. In the table there are 300,000 to 400,000 distinct CDR3 sequences, over 20% of which are singletons. Study observations and caveats: Blood also carried most thyroid clonotypes expanded above 0.001.

Newly diagnosed hyperthyroidism patients aged 18 to 65 years had disease lasting under 2 months. Clinical symptoms, serum thyroxine, TRAb, thyroid ultrasound and orbital computed tomography informed diagnoses. Fresh peripheral blood, less than 11 ml of it, supplied the PBMCs. This clonotype was seen at least ten times. Its antigen is still unknown. Per the germline V gene, CDR1 is KGHSH and CDR2 is LQKENI. The CDR3 consists of 13 residues. Trimming stripped 2 bases from V and 7 bases from J, with 8 bases between. The receptor's source is a woman between 50 and 59 years old with Graves' hyperthyroidism. What was sequenced was blood. The V call is TRBV18, the J call TRBJ2-2; D is unclear. The CDR3 sequence is CASSPLDVGELFF. CDR3 nucleotide sequence: TGTGCCAGCTCACCATTAGACGTCGGGGAGCTGTTTTTT.